This is a list of T cell receptor beta chains from one sample in a study of blood T cells in healthy people across ages. From the 5' RACE reads, TCRdb called clonotypes with MiXCR, one entry per CDR3 protein. Among roughly 680,000 distinct CDR3 sequences listed, roughly half were seen once. Sequencing used blood. Receptors originate from a woman of 80 years or more in good health. CDR3s include the opening cysteine and the closing phenylalanine or tryptophan. A D gene is named only where the DNA matches it firmly. Rows give clone size only sometimes, using once, few, many, or a class for an expanded clone.

TRBJ2-3,few,TRBV20-1,-,CSARDLNTDTQYF,TGCAGTGCTAGAGACCTGAACACAGATACGCAGTATTTT
TRBJ2-1,-,TRBV28,-,CASSFDLPEDEQFF,TGTGCCAGCAGTTTTGACTTACCAGAGGATGAGCAGTTCTTC
TRBJ2-1,few,TRBV20-1,-,CSAYRNRAFGGDWNEQFF,TGCAGTGCGTACCGTAACAGGGCGTTTGGCGGAGACTGGAATGAGCAGTTCTTC
TRBJ2-7,-,TRBV6-4,TRBD2,CASSINSGTSVNEQYF,TGTGCCAGCTCTATTAATTCCGGGACTAGCGTAAACGAGCAGTACTTC
TRBJ2-6,many,TRBV28,-,CASSLGYGANVLTF,TGTGCCAGCAGTTTGGGGTATGGGGCCAACGTCCTGACTTTC
TRBJ2-1,-,TRBV20-1,TRBD1,CSANNVGQTNEQFF,TGCAGTGCTAATAACGTGGGACAGACCAATGAGCAGTTCTTC
TRBJ2-1,many,TRBV5-1,TRBD2,CASSLATSGYNEQFF,TGCGCCAGCAGCTTGGCAACTAGCGGATACAATGAGCAGTTCTTC
TRBJ2-3,many,TRBV6-5,TRBD2,CASRWRGINADTQYF,TGTGCCAGCAGGTGGCGGGGGATTAATGCAGATACGCAGTATTTT
TRBJ2-3,-,TRBV5-1,-,CASSVGREDTQYF,TGCGCCAGCAGCGTGGGTCGAGAAGATACGCAGTATTTT
TRBJ1-2,-,TRBV5-1,-,CASSASGTRNYGYTF,TGCGCCAGCAGCGCCTCCGGGACAAGAAACTATGGCTACACCTTC
TRBJ2-1,-,TRBV2,-,CASREGVLRQFF,TGTGCCAGCAGAGAAGGGGTTTTGAGGCAGTTCTTC
TRBJ2-2,few,TRBV7-2,-,CASSLFSGGNTGELFF,TGTGCCAGCAGCTTATTCTCCGGGGGGAACACCGGGGAGCTGTTTTTT
TRBJ2-7,-,TRBV27,TRBD2,CASSSRRTSGSYEQYF,TGTGCCAGCAGTTCCCGGAGGACTAGCGGGAGCTACGAGCAGTACTTC
TRBJ2-5,few,TRBV6-1,-,CASRTLYNEQYF,TGTGCCAGCAGGACACTTTACAATGAGCAGTACTTC
TRBJ1-5,-,TRBV24-1,-,CATSVGRGYAGNQPQHF,TGTGCCACCAGTGTCGGGAGGGGTTACGCGGGCAATCAGCCCCAGCATTTT
TRBJ1-1,-,TRBV6-6,-,CPSSYHATEAFF,TGTCCCAGCAGTTACCACGCGACTGAAGCTTTCTTT
TRBJ2-5,many,TRBV5-6,-,CASSLASKGETQYF,TGTGCCAGCAGCTTGGCAAGCAAGGGAGAGACCCAGTACTTC
TRBJ2-2,-,TRBV12-3/TRBV12-4,-,CASTRASTVGGELFF,TGTGCCAGCACCCGGGCATCCACCGTAGGAGGGGAGCTGTTTTTT
TRBJ1-6,-,TRBV5-1,TRBD1,CASSLQAGTAYNSPLHF,TGCGCCAGCAGCTTACAGGCCGGGACAGCCTATAATTCACCCCTCCACTTT
TRBJ2-2,few,TRBV4-1,TRBD1,CASFPNPDRDFLGELFF,TGCGCCAGCTTTCCCAACCCGGACAGGGATTTTCTCGGGGAGCTGTTTTTT
TRBJ2-1,many,TRBV7-2,-,CASSLQGLSLYNEQFF,TGTGCCAGCAGCTTACAGGGGCTCTCCCTCTACAATGAGCAGTTCTTC
TRBJ2-3,-,TRBV4-1,-,CASSHTASTDTQYF,TGCGCCAGCAGCCACACAGCTAGCACAGATACGCAGTATTTT
TRBJ2-2,-,TRBV12-3/TRBV12-4,TRBD2,CASRTSGRGTGELFF,TGTGCCAGCAGAACTAGCGGGAGAGGGACCGGGGAGCTGTTTTTT
TRBJ2-5,-,TRBV20-1,TRBD1,CSPGEGTGQDWETQYF,TGCAGTCCGGGGGAAGGGACAGGGCAGGATTGGGAGACCCAGTACTTC
TRBJ2-2,-,TRBV5-1,TRBD1,CASSMTGMNTGELFF,TGCGCCAGCAGCATGACAGGGATGAACACCGGGGAGCTGTTTTTT
TRBJ1-5,once,TRBV7-2,-,CASSPDGWNQPQHF,TGTGCCAGCAGCCCCGACGGTTGGAATCAGCCCCAGCATTTT
TRBJ2-5,-,TRBV2,-,CASSKDRQTQYF,TGTGCCAGCAGCAAGGATAGGCAGACCCAGTACTTC
TRBJ2-5,many,TRBV18,TRBD2,CASSPPVGTSGISETQYF,TGTGCCAGCTCACCTCCCGTCGGGACTAGCGGGATTTCGGAGACCCAGTACTTC
TRBJ1-4,-,TRBV10-3,TRBD1,CAISSDRGRDNEKLFF,TGTGCCATCAGTTCGGACAGGGGGCGCGATAATGAAAAACTGTTTTTT
TRBJ1-6,-,TRBV7-2,-,CASSQAVGRGSPLHF,TGTGCCAGCAGCCAAGCGGTGGGCAGAGGGTCACCCCTCCACTTT
TRBJ2-3,-,TRBV4-2,-,CASSRGAPTDTQYF,TGTGCCAGCAGCCGGGGGGCCCCCACAGATACGCAGTATTTT
TRBJ2-5,many,TRBV5-6,-,CASSPLSGDQETQYF,TGTGCCAGCAGCCCCCTCAGCGGTGACCAAGAGACCCAGTACTTC
TRBJ2-7,many,TRBV6-6,-,CATRYGLSSYEQYF,TGTGCCACCCGTTATGGGTTAAGCTCCTACGAGCAGTACTTC
TRBJ1-5,few,TRBV12-3/TRBV12-4,-,CASSGRTMNQPQHF,TGTGCCAGCAGCGGCAGGACGATGAATCAGCCCCAGCATTTT
TRBJ2-7,many,TRBV30,TRBD1,CAWSAGQYYEQYF,TGTGCCTGGAGTGCGGGACAGTACTACGAGCAGTACTTC
TRBJ2-1,few,TRBV11-2,TRBD2,CASSLRLPSGTKEQFF,TGTGCCAGCAGCCTACGCCTCCCTAGCGGAACCAAGGAGCAGTTCTTC
TRBJ2-7,many,TRBV21-1,-,CASSPVDRPSYEQYF,TGTGCCAGCAGCCCGGTGGACAGGCCAAGCTACGAGCAGTACTTC
TRBJ1-5,-,TRBV19,-,CASSIDKGSQPQHF,TGTGCCAGTAGTATAGACAAGGGGAGCCAGCCCCAGCATTTT
TRBJ2-1,-,TRBV29-1,TRBD2,CSVEAGGSYNEQFF,TGCAGCGTTGAGGCGGGAGGTTCTTACAATGAGCAGTTCTTC
TRBJ2-3,-,TRBV12-3/TRBV12-4,TRBD2,CASSLVLADTQYF,TGTGCCAGCAGTTTAGTACTAGCGGATACGCAGTATTTT
TRBJ1-5,-,TRBV27,TRBD1,CASSLRPTGGLEPQHF,TGTGCCAGCAGTTTAAGGCCGACAGGGGGCTTGGAGCCCCAGCATTTT
TRBJ2-2,many,TRBV5-1,TRBD1,CASSLGTGGVPGELFF,TGCGCCAGCAGCTTAGGGACAGGGGGCGTCCCCGGGGAGCTGTTTTTT
TRBJ2-5,many,TRBV11-2,-,CASRRSTAYYRSETQYF,TGTGCCAGCAGACGGTCGACAGCTTACTACCGGTCGGAGACCCAGTACTTC
TRBJ2-1,-,TRBV7-2,TRBD2,CASSLPLLAGNNEQFF,TGTGCCAGCAGCTTACCCCTTCTAGCGGGGAACAATGAGCAGTTCTTC
TRBJ2-3,-,TRBV12-3/TRBV12-4,-,CASSLGGSITADTQYF,TGTGCCAGCAGTTTGGGTGGGAGTATTACAGCAGATACGCAGTATTTT
TRBJ2-5,few,TRBV10-3,TRBD2,CAISDREGQGNEQYF,TGTGCCATCAGTGATAGGGAGGGCCAGGGCAATGAGCAGTACTTC